Sequencing of this T cell receptor beta chain was carried out in a study of siplizumab effects on memory and regulatory T cells. General study points: Roughly 75-95% of proliferating CD4+ or CD8+ clones lacked a naive or memory phenotype that could be assigned.

About this clone: Its antigen is unidentified.

Assay: immunoSEQ multiplex PCR; the TCRdb copy retains only in-frame clones and omits some. The sample lists some 100,000 clones, just under 95% seen once, with approximately 1.5% in the top ten. CDR3 length: 12 residues. Between the trimmed V and J ends, which lost 3 bases and 8 bases, there was a span of 5 bases. From germline, CDR1 is SGHVS and CDR2 FQNEAQ. The chain is built from TRBV7-8 and TRBJ1-6, with D unresolved. This TCR came from a human donor in good health. Source material: non-Treg CD4+ T cells sorted from blood. CDR3 nucleotides: TGTGCCAGCAGCTTTACTGATTCACCCCTCCACTTT. Translated, it gives CASSFTDSPLHF.